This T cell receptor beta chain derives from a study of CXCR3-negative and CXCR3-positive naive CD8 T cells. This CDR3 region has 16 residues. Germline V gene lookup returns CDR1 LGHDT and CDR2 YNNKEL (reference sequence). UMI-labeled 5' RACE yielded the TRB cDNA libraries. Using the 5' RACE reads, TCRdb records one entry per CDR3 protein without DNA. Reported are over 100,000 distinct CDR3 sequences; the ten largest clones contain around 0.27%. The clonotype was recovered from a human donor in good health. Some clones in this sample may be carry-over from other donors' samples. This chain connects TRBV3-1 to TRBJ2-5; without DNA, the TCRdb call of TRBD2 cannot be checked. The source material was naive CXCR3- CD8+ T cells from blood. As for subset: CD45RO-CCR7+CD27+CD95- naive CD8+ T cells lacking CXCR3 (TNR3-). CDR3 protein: CASMTSGFALQETQYF.